This T cell receptor (beta chain) was sequenced in a study of OX40 agonist ivuxolimab in advanced cancers. About the study: Of mixed ages from about 23 to 79 and averaging about 56 years, the group was approximately 84% male. The study's findings and limits: CD4+ T cells averaged fewer expanded clones than CD8+ T cells. Relatively little clonal expansion, among the lowest observed, appeared in partial responders at 0.1-3.0 mg/kg. CD4+ and CD8+ blood T cells expanded clonally by week 6 at 0.1 to 3.0 mg/kg.

Here immunoSEQ multiplex PCR was the method, and the copy in TCRdb shows in-frame clones only, minus some. The profile shows 55,000 to 65,000 clones, around 92% of them singletons. This clone came up once. What it binds is unknown. This receptor was identified in an adult with an advanced solid tumor such as melanoma, head and neck, liver or kidney cancer. This sample comprised CD4+ or CD8+ T cells sorted from blood, obtained in a trial of the OX40 agonist ivuxolimab.

CDR3 sequence: CASSFYRGLNSPLHF. CDR3 sequence (DNA): TGTGCCAGCAGTTTCTACAGGGGCCTAAATTCACCCCTCCACTTT. V gene TRBV28 combines with J gene TRBJ1-6; 7 nucleotides align to TRBD1. The CDR3 has 15 amino acids. Per the germline V gene, CDR1 is MDHEN and CDR2 is SYDVKM. The trim removed 3 bases at V and 7 bases at J, leaving 6 bases unmatched.